This TCR beta chain was identified in a study of cytomegalovirus exposure and HLA in healthy donors. This clone was seen once. Its antigen is not identified. Donors had nominal health at sampling but likely had unrecorded immune exposures. Primers for the PCR totalled 60 Vbeta and 13 Jbeta. Sequencing was performed with immunoSEQ multiplex PCR; in TCRdb, only in-frame clones are kept and a portion is missing. The sample has 85,000 to 130,000 clones, approximately 77% seen once; the top ten hold 13% to 15%. V was cut by 0 bases and J by 2 bases, with 10 bases left in between. The germline V gene has CDR1 SGHRS and CDR2 YFSETQ. The CDR3 spans 15 residues. Study results and limitations: In an earlier analysis, productive rearrangement rates for most beta V segments clustered near 87% or 30%. Indistinguishable V segments such as TRBV6-2 and TRBV6-3 were excluded.

Sequences were obtained from PBMCs. This clonotype was obtained from a male donor in good health and CMV-seropositive. The chain has TRBV5-1 and TRBJ2-3; D is uncertain. CDR3 nucleotide sequence: TGCGCCAGCAGCTTGGATCTTGCGGCCACAGATACGCAGTATTTT. This encodes CASSLDLAATDTQYF. The whole variable domain, remainder taken from reference TRBV5-1 and TRBJ2-3, is KAGVTQTPRYLIKTRGQQVTLSCSPISGHRSVSWYQQTPGQGLQFLFEYFSETQRNKGNFPGRFSGRQFSNSRSEMNVSTLELGDSALYLCASSLDLAATDTQYFGPGTRLTVL.